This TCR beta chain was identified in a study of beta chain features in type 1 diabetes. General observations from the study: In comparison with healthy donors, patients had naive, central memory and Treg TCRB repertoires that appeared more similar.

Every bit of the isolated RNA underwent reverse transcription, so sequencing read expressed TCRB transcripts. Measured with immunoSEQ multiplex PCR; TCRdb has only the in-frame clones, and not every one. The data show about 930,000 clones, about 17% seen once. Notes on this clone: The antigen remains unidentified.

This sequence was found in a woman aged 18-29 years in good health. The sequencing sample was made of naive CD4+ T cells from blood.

The CDR3, as DNA: TGTGCCAGCAGCCCCAGGGGGCAGGGTAAGACCCAGTACTTC. Residues: CASSPRGQGKTQYF. The V and J genes are TRBV21-1 and TRBJ2-5; no DNA check was done on the table's D call, TRBD1. TRBV21-1 is tagged as a pseudogene. The CDR3 is 14 amino acids.